The clone carrying this T cell receptor beta chain was seen at least ten times. Its matching antigen is unknown. Germline loops: CDR1 SQVTM, CDR2 ANQGSEA. With 6 bases clipped from V and 9 bases from J, the junction kept 9 bases outside the gene matches. CDR3 length equals 14 residues. This entry is derived from a study of T-cell reconstitution after alpha-beta-depleted transplantation in children. Overall study results and limits: Several patients had high TCRbeta diversity at day 60; it came from surviving recipient T cells and thymic progenitors. After transplant, at about two months, alpha-beta T cells were reportedly derived from several hundred expanded graft clones.

For TCRbeta, the library was prepared with unique molecular identifiers. TCRdb used MiXCR to reprocess the PCR reads, holding one entry per CDR3 protein. The repertoire has fewer than 550,000 distinct CDR3 sequences, under 12% of them found once; the top ten carry around 2.2%. Specimen: PBMCs, collected before TCRalphabeta/CD19-depleted stem cell transplant. The clonotype originates from a child aged 2 to 15 with inherited bone marrow failure, due to receive a stem cell transplant. The chain couples TRBV29-1 to TRBJ2-1, with TRBD1 matching 12 bases. The CDR3 sequence: CSVAGTGGWSEQFF. CDR3 nucleotide sequence: TGCAGCGTGGCCGGGACAGGGGGCTGGAGTGAGCAGTTCTTC.